This T cell receptor beta chain stems from a study of blood T cell repertoires in COVID-19. Study in general: Spain, Italy and the United States supplied samples that represented acute and convalescent COVID-19. PBMCs, B-cell-depleted T cells, or T cells provided the cDNA or gDNA that made up the material.

This CDR3 is built from 12 residues. Trimming removed 3 bases from V and 7 bases from J, with 12 bases in between. From germline, CDR1 is SQVTM and CDR2 ANQGSEA. Original processing notes: Amplification of reference gene primers was used by the study to estimate nucleated cell counts. Using immunoSEQ multiplex PCR, the repertoire was profiled, and TCRdb retains in-frame clones only, with some absent. V, J and clone size reflect that table, while D and trimming were determined from the DNA. The table lists under 300,000 clones, over 65% of them singletons. The source material was peripheral blood. This clonotype originated in a woman aged 80 or over with acute or convalescent COVID-19. The rearrangement joins TRBV29-1 to TRBJ1-2, with D hard to call. The CDR3 nucleotides are TGCAGCGTTGAGGAGGGAGTCGGTGGCTACACCTTC. The encoded protein is CSVEEGVGGYTF.